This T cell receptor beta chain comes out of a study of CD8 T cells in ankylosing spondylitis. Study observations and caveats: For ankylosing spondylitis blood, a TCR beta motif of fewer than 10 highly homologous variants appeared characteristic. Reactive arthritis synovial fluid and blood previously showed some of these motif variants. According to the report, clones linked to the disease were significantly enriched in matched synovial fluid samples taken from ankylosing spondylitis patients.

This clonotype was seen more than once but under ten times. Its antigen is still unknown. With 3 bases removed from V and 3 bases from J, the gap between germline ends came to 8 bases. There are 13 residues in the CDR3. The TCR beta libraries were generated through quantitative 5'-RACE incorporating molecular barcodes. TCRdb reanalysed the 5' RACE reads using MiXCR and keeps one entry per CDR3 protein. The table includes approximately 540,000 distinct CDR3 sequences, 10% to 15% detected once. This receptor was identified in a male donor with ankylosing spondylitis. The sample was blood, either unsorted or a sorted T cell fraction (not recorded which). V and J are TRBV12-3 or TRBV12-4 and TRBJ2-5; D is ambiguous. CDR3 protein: CASSFWLEETQYF. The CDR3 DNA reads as TGTGCCAGCAGTTTCTGGTTGGAAGAGACCCAGTACTTC.